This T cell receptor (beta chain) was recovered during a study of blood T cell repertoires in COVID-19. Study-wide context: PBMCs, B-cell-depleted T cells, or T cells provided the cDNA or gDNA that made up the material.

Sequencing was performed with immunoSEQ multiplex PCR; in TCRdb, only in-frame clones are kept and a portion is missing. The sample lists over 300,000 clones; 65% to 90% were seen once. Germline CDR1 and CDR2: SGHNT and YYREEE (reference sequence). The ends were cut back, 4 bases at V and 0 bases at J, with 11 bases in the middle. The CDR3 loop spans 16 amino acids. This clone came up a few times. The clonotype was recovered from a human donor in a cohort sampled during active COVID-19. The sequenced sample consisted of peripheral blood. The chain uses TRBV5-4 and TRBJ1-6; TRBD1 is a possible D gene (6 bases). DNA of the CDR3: TGTGCCAGCAGCCCGGGACACAGCTCCTATAATTCACCCCTCCACTTT. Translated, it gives CASSPGHSSYNSPLHF.